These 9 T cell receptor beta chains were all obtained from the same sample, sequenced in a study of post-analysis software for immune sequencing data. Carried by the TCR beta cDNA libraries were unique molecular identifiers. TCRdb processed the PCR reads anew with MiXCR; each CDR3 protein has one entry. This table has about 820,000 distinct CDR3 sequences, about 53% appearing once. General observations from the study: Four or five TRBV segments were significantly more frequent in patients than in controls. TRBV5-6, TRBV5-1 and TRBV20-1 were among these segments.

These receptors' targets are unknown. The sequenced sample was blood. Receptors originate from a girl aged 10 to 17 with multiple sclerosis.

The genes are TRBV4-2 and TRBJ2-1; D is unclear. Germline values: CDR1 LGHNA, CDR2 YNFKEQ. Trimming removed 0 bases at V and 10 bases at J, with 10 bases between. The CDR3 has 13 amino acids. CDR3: CASSQDQLSEQFF. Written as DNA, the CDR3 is TGTGCCAGCAGCCAAGATCAATTATCAGAGCAGTTCTTC.

The CDR3 DNA sequence: TGTGCCACCAGCAGAGATCTTAAAAGCGGGACTACGGATGAGCAGTTCTTC. It codes for CATSRDLKSGTTDEQFF. The chain is built from TRBV15 and TRBJ2-1; 7 bases are a match to TRBD2. This CDR3 has 17 residues. Germline CDR1 and CDR2: LNHNV and YYDKDF (reference sequence). The trim removed 0 bases at V and 8 bases at J, leaving 13 bases unmatched.

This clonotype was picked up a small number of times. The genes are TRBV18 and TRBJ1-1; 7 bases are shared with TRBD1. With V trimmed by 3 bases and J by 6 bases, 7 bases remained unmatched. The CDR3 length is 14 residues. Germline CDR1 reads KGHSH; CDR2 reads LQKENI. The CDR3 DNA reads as TGTGCCAGCTCACCTCGGACAGGTCTACCTGAAGCTTTCTTT. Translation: CASSPRTGLPEAFF.

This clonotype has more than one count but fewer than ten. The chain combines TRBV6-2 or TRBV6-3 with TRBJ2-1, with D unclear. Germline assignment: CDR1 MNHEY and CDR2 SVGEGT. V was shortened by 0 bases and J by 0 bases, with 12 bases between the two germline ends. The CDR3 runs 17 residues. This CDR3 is CASSYSPFGSSYNEQFF. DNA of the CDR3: TGTGCCAGCAGTTACTCCCCGTTTGGTAGCTCCTACAATGAGCAGTTCTTC.

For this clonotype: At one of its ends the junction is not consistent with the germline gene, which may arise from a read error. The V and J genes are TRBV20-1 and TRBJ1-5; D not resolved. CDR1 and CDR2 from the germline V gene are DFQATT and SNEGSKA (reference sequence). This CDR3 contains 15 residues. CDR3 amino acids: CSARGGLHSSQPQHF. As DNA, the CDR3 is TGCAGTGCTAGAGGTGGATTGCATAGCAGTCAGCCCCAGCATTTT.

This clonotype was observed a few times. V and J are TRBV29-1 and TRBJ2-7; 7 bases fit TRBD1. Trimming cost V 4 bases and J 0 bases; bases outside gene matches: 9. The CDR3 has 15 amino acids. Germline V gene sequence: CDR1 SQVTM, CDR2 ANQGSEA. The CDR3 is CSVGYQGVYSYEQYF. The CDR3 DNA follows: TGCAGCGTTGGGTATCAGGGGGTCTACTCCTACGAGCAGTACTTC.

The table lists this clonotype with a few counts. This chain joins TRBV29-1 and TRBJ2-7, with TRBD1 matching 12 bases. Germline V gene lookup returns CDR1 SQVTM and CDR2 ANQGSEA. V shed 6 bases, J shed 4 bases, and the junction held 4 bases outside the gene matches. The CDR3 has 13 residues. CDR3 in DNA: TGCAGCGTGCGGGACAGGGGGCTTTACGAGCAGTACTTC. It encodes CSVRDRGLYEQYF.

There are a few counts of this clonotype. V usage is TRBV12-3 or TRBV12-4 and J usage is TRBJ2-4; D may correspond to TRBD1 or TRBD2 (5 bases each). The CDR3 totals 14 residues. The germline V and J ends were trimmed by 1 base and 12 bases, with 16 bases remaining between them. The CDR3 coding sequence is TGTGCCAGCAGTTTAGGAGAGGGGTCGCGAGGTCAGTACTTC. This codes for CASSLGEGSRGQYF.

The CDR3 is CATRTSGFYEQYF. Written as DNA, the CDR3 is TGCGCCACCCGGACTAGCGGGTTTTACGAGCAGTACTTC. This rearrangement joins TRBV10-2 to TRBJ2-7, with 11 nucleotides matching TRBD2. The CDR3 is 13 residues long. After removal of 10 bases from V and 4 bases from J, the junction contained 6 bases not matched to a gene. CDR1 and CDR2 from the germline V gene are WSHSY and SAAADI.